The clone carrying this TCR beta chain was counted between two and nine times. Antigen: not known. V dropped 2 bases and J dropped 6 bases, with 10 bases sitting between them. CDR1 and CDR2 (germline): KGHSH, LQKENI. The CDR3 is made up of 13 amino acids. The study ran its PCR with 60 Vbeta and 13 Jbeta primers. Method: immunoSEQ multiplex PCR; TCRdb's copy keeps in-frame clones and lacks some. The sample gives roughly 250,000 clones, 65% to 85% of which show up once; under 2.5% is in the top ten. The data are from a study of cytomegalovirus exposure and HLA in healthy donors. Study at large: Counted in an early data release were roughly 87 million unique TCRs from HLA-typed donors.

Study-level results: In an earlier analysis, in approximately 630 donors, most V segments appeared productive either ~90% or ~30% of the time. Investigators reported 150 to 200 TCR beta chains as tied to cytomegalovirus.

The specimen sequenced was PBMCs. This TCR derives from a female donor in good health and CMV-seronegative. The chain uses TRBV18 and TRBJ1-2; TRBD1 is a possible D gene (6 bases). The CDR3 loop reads CASSPDRTDGYTF. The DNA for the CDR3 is TGTGCCAGCTCACCAGACAGGACTGATGGCTACACCTTC.